This T cell receptor beta chain was identified in a study of Ad26.COV2.S vaccination and SARS-CoV-2 variants. About the research overall: Among those in the COV1001 Ad26.COV2.S trial arm was the donor.

The method was immunoSEQ multiplex PCR; TCRdb's version includes in-frame clones alone and lacks a portion of them. Among 200,000 to 250,000 clones, approximately 87% were seen once, and the ten largest hold around 11%. From germline, CDR1 is SGDLS and CDR2 YYNGEE. V gave up 0 bases and J gave up 7 bases, with 23 bases separating them. The length of the CDR3 is 18 residues. Treatment given: about 20 received Ad26.COV2.S at low or high dose, single or two shots; 5 received placebo; per-sample allocation not given. Samples were taken on day 63 after the first vaccine or placebo injection. In Boston, an adult donor aged 18-55 years took part.

This chain connects TRBV9 to TRBJ1-5, with D possibly being TRBD1 (5 bases). Sample: peripheral blood, taken in a trial of Ad26.COV2.S vaccine versus placebo. This receptor was obtained from a person between 18 and 60 years old who received the Ad26.COV2.S COVID-19 vaccine or a placebo. CDR3 sequence (DNA): TGTGCCAGCAGCGTAGACCGGCATAGAAGCAGGGTGGGACAGCCCCAGCATTTT. It yields the protein CASSVDRHRSRVGQPQHF.